This is a list of T cell receptor beta chains from one sample in a study of T cell responses to AZD1222 COVID-19 vaccine. Clones were sequenced by immunoSEQ multiplex PCR, and TCRdb holds only the in-frame ones, with some missing. The data show about 140,000 clones, about nine tenths seen once. The sequencing used peripheral blood, collected 28 days after the second AZD1222 dose. Receptor source: an adult who received the AZD1222 COVID-19 vaccine. The CDR3 runs from the conserved cysteine through the conserved F or W. A D gene is named only where the DNA matches it firmly. Clone size appears in some rows only: once, few, many, or a class for an expanded clone.

CDR3 protein: CASRTGTGRQPQHF
CDR3 DNA: TGTGCCAGCAGAACCGGGACAGGGCGCCAGCCCCAGCATTTT
J gene: TRBJ1-5
clone size: -
V gene: TRBV6-5
D gene: TRBD1

CDR3 protein: CSVGLAGPYEQYF
CDR3 DNA: TGCAGCGTTGGACTAGCGGGACCCTACGAGCAGTACTTC
J gene: TRBJ2-7
clone size: -
V gene: TRBV29-1
D gene: TRBD2

CDR3 protein: CASSTWAGGVNEQFF
CDR3 DNA: TGCGCCAGCAGTACTTGGGCGGGAGGAGTAAATGAGCAGTTCTTC
J gene: TRBJ2-1
clone size: once
V gene: TRBV4-3
D gene: TRBD2

CDR3 protein: CSGSGQGDSGELFF
CDR3 DNA: TGCAGCGGTTCGGGACAGGGGGATTCCGGGGAGCTGTTTTTT
J gene: TRBJ2-2
clone size: few
V gene: TRBV29-1
D gene: TRBD1

CDR3 protein: CASSPGYF
CDR3 DNA: TGTGCCAGCAGCCCCGGGTATTTT
J gene: TRBJ2-3
clone size: -
V gene: TRBV9
D gene: -

CDR3 protein: CASRMGGRVPVEQYF
CDR3 DNA: TGCGCCAGCAGGATGGGCGGGAGGGTTCCGGTTGAGCAGTACTTC
J gene: TRBJ2-7
clone size: -
V gene: TRBV10-1
D gene: TRBD2

CDR3 protein: CASSPQMDEQFF
CDR3 DNA: TGCGCCAGCAGCCCTCAGATGGATGAGCAGTTCTTC
J gene: TRBJ2-1
clone size: once
V gene: TRBV5-1
D gene: -

CDR3 protein: CASSPPRAGGHTGELFF
CDR3 DNA: TGTGCCAGCTCACCACCCCGAGCGGGAGGTCACACCGGGGAGCTGTTTTTT
J gene: TRBJ2-2
clone size: -
V gene: TRBV18
D gene: TRBD2

CDR3 protein: CASRGFTEAFF
CDR3 DNA: TGTGCCAGCCGGGGGTTCACTGAAGCTTTCTTT
J gene: TRBJ1-1
clone size: -
V gene: TRBV3-1/TRBV3-2
D gene: -

CDR3 protein: CASALGGLGTEAFF
CDR3 DNA: TGTGCCAGCGCCCTGGGGGGTCTGGGCACTGAAGCTTTCTTT
J gene: TRBJ1-1
clone size: few
V gene: TRBV7-9
D gene: -

CDR3 protein: CATSRQGTGQPQHF
CDR3 DNA: TGTGCCACGTCGAGACAGGGGACAGGTCAGCCCCAGCATTTT
J gene: TRBJ1-5
clone size: -
V gene: TRBV19
D gene: TRBD1

CDR3 protein: CASSATSARGETQYF
CDR3 DNA: TGTGCCAGCAGCGCGACTAGCGCCCGGGGGGAGACCCAGTACTTC
J gene: TRBJ2-5
clone size: -
V gene: TRBV7-8
D gene: TRBD2

CDR3 protein: CSVVSRHGAYEQYF
CDR3 DNA: TGCAGCGTTGTATCCAGGCATGGGGCCTACGAGCAGTACTTC
J gene: TRBJ2-7
clone size: once
V gene: TRBV29-1
D gene: -

CDR3 protein: CASSLQQGPQHF
CDR3 DNA: TGTGCCAGCTCCCTTCAGCAGGGGCCCCAGCATTTT
J gene: TRBJ1-5
clone size: -
V gene: TRBV7-9
D gene: -

CDR3 protein: CASSTPTGLDGYTF
CDR3 DNA: TGTGCCAGCAGTACCCCGACAGGGTTGGATGGCTACACCTTC
J gene: TRBJ1-2
clone size: -
V gene: TRBV6-2/TRBV6-3
D gene: TRBD1

CDR3 protein: CASSYVTGGDTQYF
CDR3 DNA: TGTGCCAGCAGTTACGTGACAGGGGGAGATACGCAGTATTTT
J gene: TRBJ2-3
clone size: -
V gene: TRBV6-2/TRBV6-3
D gene: TRBD1

CDR3 protein: CASSQSVANEQFF
CDR3 DNA: TGTGCCAGCAGTCAAAGTGTTGCCAATGAGCAGTTCTTC
J gene: TRBJ2-1
clone size: -
V gene: TRBV27
D gene: -

CDR3 protein: CASSQQGRETQYF
CDR3 DNA: TGTGCCAGTAGTCAACAGGGGAGAGAGACCCAGTACTTC
J gene: TRBJ2-5
clone size: -
V gene: TRBV19
D gene: TRBD1

CDR3 protein: CASSLGRPWGPPEAFF
CDR3 DNA: TGTGCCAGCAGCTTAGGCCGGCCTTGGGGTCCCCCAGAAGCTTTCTTT
J gene: TRBJ1-1
clone size: once
V gene: TRBV11-2
D gene: -

CDR3 protein: CASSLSGSSADTQYF
CDR3 DNA: TGTGCCAGCAGTCTTAGCGGGAGCTCCGCAGATACGCAGTATTTT
J gene: TRBJ2-3
clone size: -
V gene: TRBV7-9
D gene: TRBD2

CDR3 protein: CASSFQDNDGGGYTF
CDR3 DNA: TGTGCCAGCAGTTTTCAGGACAACGACGGAGGCGGCTACACCTTC
J gene: TRBJ1-2
clone size: -
V gene: TRBV6-2/TRBV6-3
D gene: -

CDR3 protein: CSVRGTGQRTEAFF
CDR3 DNA: TGCAGCGTCCGAGGGACAGGACAGAGGACTGAAGCTTTCTTT
J gene: TRBJ1-1
clone size: once
V gene: TRBV29-1
D gene: TRBD1

CDR3 protein: CASSQDDRGASNTGELFF
CDR3 DNA: TGTGCCAGCAGCCAAGATGATCGGGGGGCCTCGAACACCGGGGAGCTGTTTTTT
J gene: TRBJ2-2
clone size: -
V gene: TRBV4-2
D gene: -

CDR3 protein: CASSEVGRYTF
CDR3 DNA: TGTGCCAGCAGTGAGGTTGGTCGCTACACCTTC
J gene: TRBJ1-2
clone size: few
V gene: TRBV6-1
D gene: -

CDR3 protein: CASSSSLGLGPQHF
CDR3 DNA: TGTGCCAGCAGCAGCTCGCTAGGGTTAGGGCCCCAGCATTTT
J gene: TRBJ1-5
clone size: few
V gene: TRBV3-1/TRBV3-2
D gene: -

CDR3 protein: CASSLMGGSYNEQFF
CDR3 DNA: TGTGCCAGCAGTTTAATGGGCGGGAGCTACAATGAGCAGTTCTTC
J gene: TRBJ2-1
clone size: -
V gene: TRBV27
D gene: TRBD2

CDR3 protein: CASRGRNGGYTF
CDR3 DNA: TGTGCCAGCAGGGGCCGGAATGGTGGCTACACCTTC
J gene: TRBJ1-2
clone size: -
V gene: TRBV27
D gene: -